This is a list of T cell receptor beta chains from one sample in a study of blood T cell repertoires in COVID-19. Measured with immunoSEQ multiplex PCR; TCRdb has only the in-frame clones, and not every one. Of 290,000 or so clones in the sample, roughly 80% were seen once. Input material: PBMCs or T cells enriched from blood (not recorded which). The origin of the receptors is a man aged 40-55 years who had been exposed to COVID-19. Both conserved end residues are part of each CDR3. The order of the fields is D gene, V gene, clone size, J gene, CDR3 DNA, CDR3 protein. The D gene is left open where the match is weak. Some rows have no size entry. The others give once, few or many, or a class for an expanded clone.

NA	TRBV3-1/TRBV3-2	once	TRBJ2-5	TGTGCCATTGAAAATCAGGGTTTGGAGACCCAGTACTTC	CAIENQGLETQYF
TRBD2	TRBV27	once	TRBJ2-1	TGTGCCAGCCAAAGGACTAGCGGAATCAATGAGCAGTTCTTC	CASQRTSGINEQFF
NA	TRBV3-1/TRBV3-2	NA	TRBJ1-2	TGTGCCAGCAGCCAAACCAGGGATGGCTACACCTTC	CASSQTRDGYTF
TRBD1	TRBV18	NA	TRBJ2-3	TGTGCCAGCTCACCACCCCGACAGGGGCAGAGGGATACGCAGTATTTT	CASSPPRQGQRDTQYF
TRBD2	TRBV10-1	NA	TRBJ2-2	TGCGCCAGCACGGGGGGAACCGGGGAGCTGTTTTTT	CASTGGTGELFF
NA	TRBV9	NA	TRBJ1-3	TGTGCCAGCAGTGAGACAGGTAGAAACACCATATATTTT	CASSETGRNTIYF
NA	TRBV5-1	NA	TRBJ2-1	TGCGCCAGCAGCTTATTCGGGTTCGACAATGAGCAGTTCTTC	CASSLFGFDNEQFF
NA	TRBV12-5	NA	TRBJ1-6	TGTGCTAGTGCCCCTTCCGGGGGGATAAAACCCCTCCACTTT	CASAPSGGIKPLHF
NA	TRBV9	NA	TRBJ1-3	TGTGCCAGCAGCCCTTACAGGGATCAGGTCACCATATATTTT	CASSPYRDQVTIYF
NA	TRBV7-9	NA	TRBJ1-4	TGTGCCAGCAGCTCTGGGAGTACAACTAATGAAAAACTGTTTTTT	CASSSGSTTNEKLFF
TRBD2	TRBV4-1	few	TRBJ2-1	TGCGCCAGCAGCCTCGGACTAGCGGGCTCCTACAATGAGCAGTTCTTC	CASSLGLAGSYNEQFF
TRBD1	TRBV30	NA	TRBJ1-1	TGTGCCTGGGAAGGACAGGGCGGTGAAGCTTTCTTT	CAWEGQGGEAFF
TRBD1	TRBV4-2	NA	TRBJ2-3	TGTGCCAGCAGCCCAAAGTTCAGGGGGAACACAGATACGCAGTATTTT	CASSPKFRGNTDTQYF
NA	TRBV21-1	once	TRBJ1-6	TGTGCCAGCTCCCGGACAGGGCCAGCTAATTCACCCCTCCACTTT	CASSRTGPANSPLHF
NA	TRBV7-7	few	TRBJ2-1	TGTGCTAGCAGCTTAGAAGGGGGAGTGGGGAATGAGCAGTTCTTC	CASSLEGGVGNEQFF
NA	TRBV30	NA	TRBJ2-5	TGTGCCTGGAGTGTACTCCGGACAAAGTACCAAGAGACCCAGTACTTC	CAWSVLRTKYQETQYF
NA	TRBV3-1/TRBV3-2	NA	TRBJ1-2	TGTGCCAGCAGCCAAGCGAGGGCACTAGACTATGGCTACACCTTC	CASSQARALDYGYTF
TRBD1	TRBV30	once	TRBJ1-2	TGTGCCTGGAGGAGGGGGACAGGATATGGCTACACCTTC	CAWRRGTGYGYTF
NA	TRBV10-3	NA	TRBJ2-7	TGTGCCCTACGGGGGACAGAAACCTACGAGCAGTACTTC	CALRGTETYEQYF
TRBD1	TRBV29-1	NA	TRBJ1-4	TGCAGCGTTCAGCCAGGGGGTGAAAAACTGTTTTTT	CSVQPGGEKLFF
NA	TRBV30	NA	TRBJ2-7	TGTGCCTGGAGTGTAAGCAGGGGCTGGGAGCAGTACTTC	CAWSVSRGWEQYF
NA	TRBV29-1	NA	TRBJ2-3	TGCAGCGTGGGTCCCGGGGGACGTTTGATAGATACGCAGTATTTT	CSVGPGGRLIDTQYF
NA	TRBV27	NA	TRBJ2-2	TGTGCCAGCAGCCATACGTTTTGGGACACCTCAAACACCGGGGAGCTGTTTTTT	CASSHTFWDTSNTGELFF
TRBD2	TRBV11-2	NA	TRBJ2-7	TGTGCCAGCAGCATAACTAGCGGGAGCAGTTACGAGCAGTACTTC	CASSITSGSSYEQYF
TRBD1	TRBV24-1	NA	TRBJ2-7	TGTGCCACCAGTGACCCGACAGGGGGTGAGCAGTACTTC	CATSDPTGGEQYF
NA	TRBV20-1	NA	TRBJ1-6	TGCAGTGCTAGTCGGGGACAAAAGGGGTCACCCCTCCACTTT	CSASRGQKGSPLHF
NA	TRBV7-9	NA	TRBJ1-4	TGTGCCAGCCTCAGATCAACTAATGAAAAACTGTTTTTT	CASLRSTNEKLFF
NA	TRBV5-1	NA	TRBJ2-5	TGCGCCAGCAGCTTGGATGAGGAGACCCAGTACTTC	CASSLDEETQYF
TRBD1	TRBV19	NA	TRBJ1-2	TGTGCCACCCAGGGACAGGGCCACTATGGCTACACCTTC	CATQGQGHYGYTF
TRBD1	TRBV11-3	NA	TRBJ2-1	TGTGCCAGCAGCTTAGGGGGACAGGGGAAGCATGAGCAGTTCTTC	CASSLGGQGKHEQFF
NA	TRBV7-9	NA	TRBJ2-4	TGTGCCAGCAGCTTAGCGGGTGGGGGAGGCAAAAACATTCAGTACTTC	CASSLAGGGGKNIQYF
TRBD1	TRBV18	NA	TRBJ1-4	TGTGCCAGCTCACCCGGACAGGATGAAAAACTGTTTTTT	CASSPGQDEKLFF
NA	TRBV4-1	NA	TRBJ2-7	TGCGCCAGCAGCCGGCAAGGGGATTACGAGCAGTACTTC	CASSRQGDYEQYF
NA	TRBV7-8	NA	TRBJ2-7	TGTGCCAGCAGCCCACTAGACGAGCAGTACTTC	CASSPLDEQYF
NA	TRBV18	NA	TRBJ1-1	TGTGCCAGCTCACCGGGAAACCTCCGACAGTTGAATGAAGCTTTCTTT	CASSPGNLRQLNEAFF
NA	TRBV11-2	once	TRBJ1-6	TGTGCCAGCAGCTTAGCTCCAGGCAATAATTCACCCCTCCACTTT	CASSLAPGNNSPLHF
TRBD2	TRBV6-5	NA	TRBJ2-2	TGTGCCAGCAGTTGGGGGGCGGGAGGCGGCACCGGGGAGCTGTTTTTT	CASSWGAGGGTGELFF
NA	TRBV11-3	NA	TRBJ1-2	TGTGCCAGCAGCTTAGATCGGACAAACTATGGCTACACCTTC	CASSLDRTNYGYTF
TRBD2	TRBV7-9	NA	TRBJ2-7	TGTGCCAGCAGCTTAGCCCTAGCGGCCGGTTACGAGCAGTACTTC	CASSLALAAGYEQYF
TRBD2	TRBV7-6	NA	TRBJ2-5	TGTGCCAGCAGCATATTAGCGGGGGACCAAGAGACCCAGTACTTC	CASSILAGDQETQYF
TRBD2	TRBV5-1	NA	TRBJ2-1	TGCGCCAGCAGCTTTTTAGCGGGCTCCTACAATGAGCAGTTCTTC	CASSFLAGSYNEQFF
TRBD1	TRBV7-2	NA	TRBJ2-5	TGTGCCAGCAGCGCAGGGGGCAGGGGGCAAGGGGAGACCCAGTACTTC	CASSAGGRGQGETQYF
NA	TRBV25-1	NA	TRBJ1-4	TGTGCCAGCAGCCCGGTGCTCACGGGGGTTAATGAAAAACTGTTTTTT	CASSPVLTGVNEKLFF
NA	TRBV12-3/TRBV12-4	NA	TRBJ2-2	TGTGCCAGCAGCGGGACTTATCGGGGGGAGCTGTTTTTT	CASSGTYRGELFF
TRBD1	TRBV19	few	TRBJ1-4	TGTGCCAGTCGCGGTGGGACAGGGTTAGGAAAACTGTTTTTT	CASRGGTGLGKLFF
TRBD1	TRBV27	NA	TRBJ1-2	TGTGCCAGCAGTTTAAAACCGGGACAGGGCCTCTATGGCTACACCTTC	CASSLKPGQGLYGYTF
NA	TRBV11-3	NA	TRBJ1-1	TGTGCCAGCAGCCTAAGCCGGGAAGGAGCTTTCTTT	CASSLSREGAFF
NA	TRBV7-6	few	TRBJ2-3	TGTGCCAGCAGCTGGACTAGCACAGATACGCAGTATTTT	CASSWTSTDTQYF
NA	TRBV5-6	NA	TRBJ1-2	TGTGCCAGCAGCTTGGCAGCCGGGGGCTACACCTTC	CASSLAAGGYTF
NA	TRBV6-1	once	TRBJ1-6	TGTGCCAGCAGTGTCTCCAGAAAGCGGGTTTCTTCACCCCTCCACTTT	CASSVSRKRVSSPLHF
NA	TRBV11-2	NA	TRBJ2-3	TGTGCCAGCGACCTAGCGCTAGCGAGCACAGATACGCAGTATTTT	CASDLALASTDTQYF
NA	TRBV5-1	NA	TRBJ1-3	TGCGCCAGCAGCCCCGCCGCGCAGGGATATTATCCTGGAAACACCATATATTTT	CASSPAAQGYYPGNTIYF
TRBD2	TRBV11-3	few	TRBJ2-5	TGTGCCAGCAGCTTAGGGTTAACTAGCGGGAGAGAGACCCAGTACTTC	CASSLGLTSGRETQYF
NA	TRBV10-1	NA	TRBJ1-1	TGCGCCAGCAGTGAGTCGGGTGGCAGGGCCACTGAAGCTTTCTTT	CASSESGGRATEAFF
TRBD2	TRBV29-1	NA	TRBJ2-4	TGCAGCGTGACTAGCGGGATAGCCAAAAACATTCAGTACTTC	CSVTSGIAKNIQYF
NA	TRBV2	NA	TRBJ1-2	TGTGCCAGCAGTGAGAGGCAGGGGAACCTAGGTAGCTATGGCTACACCTTC	CASSERQGNLGSYGYTF
TRBD1	TRBV10-3	NA	TRBJ1-1	TGTGCCATCAGGATAGGACAGGGGATTGGTGAAGCTTTCTTT	CAIRIGQGIGEAFF
NA	TRBV4-2	NA	TRBJ2-5	TGTGCCAGCAGCCGTATGCAAGAGACCCAGTACTTC	CASSRMQETQYF
NA	TRBV2	NA	TRBJ2-5	TGTGCCACAGCTATTGGAGGTCGAGAGACCCAGTACTTC	CATAIGGRETQYF
TRBD1	TRBV5-6	NA	TRBJ2-3	TGTGCCAGCAGCTGGGGGCCCAGGGGGCAAGTAGATACGCAGTATTTT	CASSWGPRGQVDTQYF